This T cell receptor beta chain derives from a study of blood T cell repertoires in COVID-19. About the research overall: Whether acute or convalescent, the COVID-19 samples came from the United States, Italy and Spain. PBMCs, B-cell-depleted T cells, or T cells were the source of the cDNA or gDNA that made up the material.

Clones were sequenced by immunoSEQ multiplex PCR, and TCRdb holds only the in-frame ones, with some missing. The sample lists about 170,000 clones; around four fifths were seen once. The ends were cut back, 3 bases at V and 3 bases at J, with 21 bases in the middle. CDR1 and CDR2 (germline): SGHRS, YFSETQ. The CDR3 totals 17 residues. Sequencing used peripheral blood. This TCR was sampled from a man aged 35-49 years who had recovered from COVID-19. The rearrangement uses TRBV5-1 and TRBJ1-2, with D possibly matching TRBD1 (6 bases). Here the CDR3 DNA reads TGCGCCAGCAGCTCAACCGGTTCACAGGGTGGGGACTATGGCTACACCTTC. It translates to CASSSTGSQGGDYGYTF.